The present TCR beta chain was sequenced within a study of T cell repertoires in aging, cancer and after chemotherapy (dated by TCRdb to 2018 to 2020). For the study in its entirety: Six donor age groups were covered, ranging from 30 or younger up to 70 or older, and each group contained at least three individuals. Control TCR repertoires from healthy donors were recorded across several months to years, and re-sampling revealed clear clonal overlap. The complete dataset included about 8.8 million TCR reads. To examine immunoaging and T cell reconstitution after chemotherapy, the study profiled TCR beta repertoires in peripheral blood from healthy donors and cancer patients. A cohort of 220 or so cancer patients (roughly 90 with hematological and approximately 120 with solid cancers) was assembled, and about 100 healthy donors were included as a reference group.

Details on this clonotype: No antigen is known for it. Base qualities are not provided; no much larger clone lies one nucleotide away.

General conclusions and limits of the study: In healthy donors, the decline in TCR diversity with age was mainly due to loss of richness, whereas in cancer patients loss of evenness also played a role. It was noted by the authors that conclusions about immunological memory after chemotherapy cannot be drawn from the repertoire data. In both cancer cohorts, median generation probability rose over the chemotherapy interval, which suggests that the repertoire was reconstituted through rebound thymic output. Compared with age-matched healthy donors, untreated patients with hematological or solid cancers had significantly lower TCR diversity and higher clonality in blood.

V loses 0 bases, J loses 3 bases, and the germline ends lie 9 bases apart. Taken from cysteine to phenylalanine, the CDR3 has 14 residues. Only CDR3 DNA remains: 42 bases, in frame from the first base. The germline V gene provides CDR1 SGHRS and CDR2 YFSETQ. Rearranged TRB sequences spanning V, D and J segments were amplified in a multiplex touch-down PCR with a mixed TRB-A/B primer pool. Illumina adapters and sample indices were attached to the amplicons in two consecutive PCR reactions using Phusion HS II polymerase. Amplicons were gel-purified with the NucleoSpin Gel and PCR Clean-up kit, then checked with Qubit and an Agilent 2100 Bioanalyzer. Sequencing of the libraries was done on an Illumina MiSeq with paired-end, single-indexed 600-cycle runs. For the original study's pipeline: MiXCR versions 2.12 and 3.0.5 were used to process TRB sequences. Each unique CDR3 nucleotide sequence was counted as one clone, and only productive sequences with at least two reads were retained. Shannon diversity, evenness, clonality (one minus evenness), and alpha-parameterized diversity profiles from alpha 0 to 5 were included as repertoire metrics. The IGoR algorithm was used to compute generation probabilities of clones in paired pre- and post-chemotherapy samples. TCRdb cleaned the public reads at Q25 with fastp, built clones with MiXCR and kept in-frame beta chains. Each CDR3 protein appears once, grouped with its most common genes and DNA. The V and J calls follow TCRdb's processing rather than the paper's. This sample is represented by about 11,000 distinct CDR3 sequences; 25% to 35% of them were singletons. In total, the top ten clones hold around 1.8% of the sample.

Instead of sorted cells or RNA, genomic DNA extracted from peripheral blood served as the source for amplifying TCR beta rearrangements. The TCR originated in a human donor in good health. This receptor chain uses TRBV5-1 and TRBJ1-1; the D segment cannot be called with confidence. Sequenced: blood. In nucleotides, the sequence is TGCGCCAGCAGCTTGGCGGGCGGGTACACTGAAGCTTTCTTT. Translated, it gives CASSLAGGYTEAFF.